This T cell receptor (beta chain) derives from a study of blood T cell repertoires in COVID-19. As for the study in general: COVID-19 samples collected from the United States, Italy and Spain covered acute and convalescent phases.

Sequenced by immunoSEQ multiplex PCR; TCRdb stores in-frame clones only, minus some. The top ten clones hold 11% of a sample with 150,000 to 200,000 clones, approximately 85% of them seen once. Germline assignment: CDR1 SGHRS and CDR2 YFSETQ. The CDR3 length is 15 residues. Trimming stripped 4 bases from V and 6 bases from J, with 16 bases between. This clone was observed a few times. The V and J genes are TRBV5-1 and TRBJ1-4; possible D gene TRBD1, 6 bases. This receptor was identified in a human donor with active or convalescent COVID-19. The donor label of this sample is uncertain. The specimen sequenced was peripheral blood. CDR3 protein: CASSGGGTRHEKLFF. The DNA for the CDR3 is TGCGCCAGCAGCGGCGGTGGGACACGCCATGAAAAACTGTTTTTT.